One T cell receptor (beta chain) is described in this entry. Its antigen is undetermined. The sample is drawn from a study of cytomegalovirus exposure and HLA in healthy donors. Study-level results: HLA restriction was apparent for most CMV-associated TCR beta chains in a later analysis.

Every donor was a healthy person donating bone marrow. Both 60 Vbeta primers and 13 Jbeta primers went into the PCR. Method: immunoSEQ multiplex PCR; TCRdb's copy keeps in-frame clones and lacks some. Of more than 150,000 clones detected, approximately 78% appear once; the ten largest clones hold about 0.84%. Sequenced sample: PBMCs. This clonotype was obtained from a woman aged 18-35 years in good health and CMV-seronegative.

Here the CDR3 reads CASSMRQGEDEQYF. Here the CDR3 DNA reads TGTGCCAGTAGTATGCGGCAGGGTGAGGACGAGCAGTACTTC. The chain employs TRBV19 and TRBJ2-7, with D perhaps TRBD1 (5 bases). The CDR3 is made up of 14 amino acids. V lost 3 bases and J lost 5, with 14 bases in between. In germline, CDR1 is LNHDA, CDR2 SQIVND (reference sequence).